This T cell receptor beta chain was captured by sequencing in a study of T-cell reconstitution after alpha-beta-depleted transplantation in children (dated by TCRdb to the mid-2010s). Looking at the study overall: The study quantitatively tracked T-cell immune reconstitution after TCRalphabeta/CD19-depleted allogeneic hematopoietic cell transplantation in children using TCR repertoire profiling. Broader findings and caveats from the paper: In some patients, high TCRbeta diversity at day 60 was attributed to recipient T cells and intrathymic progenitors that had survived conditioning. About two months after transplant, the apparently early recovery of alphabetaT-cell counts reportedly depended on just several hundred clones that had expanded rapidly and came from non-depleted graft cells. Over the following months the frequencies of hyperexpanded clones went down, and after one year T-cell counts and TCRbeta diversity were mostly credited to newly produced T cells.

For this clonotype: There is no known antigen for this receptor. Base qualities are not recorded, but no much larger clone differs from it by a single base.

The method behind the library was PCR. TCRdb names Illumina HiSeq 2500 as the instrument used. TCR libraries were prepared with molecular barcoding, using unique molecular identifiers to normalize TCRbeta repertoire quantification. TCRdb reworked the public reads: Q25 trimming with fastp, MiXCR clone assembly, productive beta chains retained. Identical CDR3 proteins give one entry, which carries the most common genes and DNA. Across this sample there are about 350,000 distinct CDR3 sequences, with roughly 15% seen only once. Around 38% of the sample comes from the top ten. From cysteine to phenylalanine, the CDR3 is 14 amino acids long. Only the CDR3 part of the read is kept: 42 bases, read in frame from the first base. Trimming removed 2 bases from V and 1 base from J, leaving 9 bases between the germline ends. From the germline V gene (reference sequence), CDR1 is GTSNPN and CDR2 is SVGIG. Interpreted using the paper, the treatment or condition label stands for: allogeneic hematopoietic cell transplantation with graft depleted of TCRalphabeta T cells and CD19 B cells. Transplant recipients were children who received TCRalphabeta/CD19-depleted allogeneic hematopoietic cell grafts.

This sequence originates from a male patient under 10 years old who had a stem cell transplant for acute lymphoblastic leukemia, so the T cells may come from the graft donor. This sequence uses TRBV30 and TRBJ1-5; TRBD1 is perhaps the D gene, given 5 matching bases. The specimen comprised PBMCs, mostly from graft donor cells, sampled 360 days after TCRalphabeta/CD19-depleted stem cell transplant. The DNA is TGTGCCTGGAGTTGGACAACGAGCAATCAGCCCCAGCATTTT. This is translated as CAWSWTTSNQPQHF.